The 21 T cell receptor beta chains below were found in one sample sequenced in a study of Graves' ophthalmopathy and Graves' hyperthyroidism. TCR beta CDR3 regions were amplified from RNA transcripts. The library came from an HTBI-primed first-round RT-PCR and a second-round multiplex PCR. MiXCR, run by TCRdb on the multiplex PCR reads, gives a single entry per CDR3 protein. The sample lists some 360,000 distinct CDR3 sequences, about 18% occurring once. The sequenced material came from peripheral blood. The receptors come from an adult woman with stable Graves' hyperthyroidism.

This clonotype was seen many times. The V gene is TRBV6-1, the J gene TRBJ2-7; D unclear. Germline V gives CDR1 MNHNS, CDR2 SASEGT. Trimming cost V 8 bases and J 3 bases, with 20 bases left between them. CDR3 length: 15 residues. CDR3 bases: TGTGCCAGCCGAGACTCCTCTCCGACCTTCTACGAGCAGTACTTC. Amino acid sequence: CASRDSSPTFYEQYF.

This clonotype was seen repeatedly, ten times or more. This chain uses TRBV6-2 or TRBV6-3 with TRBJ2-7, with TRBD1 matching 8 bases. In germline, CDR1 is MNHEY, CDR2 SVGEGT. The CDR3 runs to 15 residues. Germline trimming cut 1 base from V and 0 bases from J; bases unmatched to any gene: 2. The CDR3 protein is CASSYLGQASYEQYF. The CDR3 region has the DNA TGTGCCAGCAGTTACTTGGGACAGGCCTCCTACGAGCAGTACTTC.

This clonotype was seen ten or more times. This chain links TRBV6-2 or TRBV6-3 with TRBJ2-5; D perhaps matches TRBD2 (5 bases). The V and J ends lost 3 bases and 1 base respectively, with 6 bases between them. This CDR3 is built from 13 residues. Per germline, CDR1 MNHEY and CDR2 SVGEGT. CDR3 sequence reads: CASSYTSQETQYF. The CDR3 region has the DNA TGTGCCAGCAGTTATACTAGCCAAGAGACCCAGTACTTC.

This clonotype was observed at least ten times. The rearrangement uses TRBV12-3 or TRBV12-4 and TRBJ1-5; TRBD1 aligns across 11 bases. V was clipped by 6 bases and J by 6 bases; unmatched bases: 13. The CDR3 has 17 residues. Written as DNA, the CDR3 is TGTGCCAGCAGCTTCGGACCCGGACAGGGGGCGTCTCAGCCCCAGCATTTT. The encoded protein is CASSFGPGQGASQPQHF.

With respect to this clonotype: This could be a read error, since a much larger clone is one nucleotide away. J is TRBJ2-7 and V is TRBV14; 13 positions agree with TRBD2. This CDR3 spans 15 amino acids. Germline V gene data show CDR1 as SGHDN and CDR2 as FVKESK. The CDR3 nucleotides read TGTGCCAGCAGCCAATTCGGGACTAGCGGGGCCGAGCGGTACTTC. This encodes CASSQFGTSGAERYF. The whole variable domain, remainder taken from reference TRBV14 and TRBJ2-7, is EAGVTQFPSHSVIEKGQTVTLRCDPISGHDNLYWYRRVMGKEIKFLLHFVKESKQDESGMPNNRFLAERTGGTYSTLKVQPAELEDSGVYFCASSQFGTSGAERYFGPGTRLTVT.

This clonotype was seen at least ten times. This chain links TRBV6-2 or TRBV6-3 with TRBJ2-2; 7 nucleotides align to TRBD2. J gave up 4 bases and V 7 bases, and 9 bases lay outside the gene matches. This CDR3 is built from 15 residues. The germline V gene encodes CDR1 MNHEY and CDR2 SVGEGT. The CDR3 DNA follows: TGTGCCAGCACCGAGGGGCGGGAGAGCACCGGGGAGCTGTTTTTT. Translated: CASTEGRESTGELFF.

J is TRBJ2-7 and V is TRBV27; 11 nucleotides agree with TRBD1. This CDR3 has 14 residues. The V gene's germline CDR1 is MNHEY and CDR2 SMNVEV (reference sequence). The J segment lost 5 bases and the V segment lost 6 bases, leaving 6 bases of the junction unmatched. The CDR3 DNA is TGTGCCAGCAGCCTTTGGACAGGGGGCCACGAGCAGTACTTC. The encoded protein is CASSLWTGGHEQYF.

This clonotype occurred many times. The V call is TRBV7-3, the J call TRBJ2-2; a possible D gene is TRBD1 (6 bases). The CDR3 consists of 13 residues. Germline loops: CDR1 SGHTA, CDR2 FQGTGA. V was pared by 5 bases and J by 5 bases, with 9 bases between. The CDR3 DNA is TGTGCCAGCAGCCGAGGGGGTACCGGGGAGCTGTTTTTT. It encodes CASSRGGTGELFF.

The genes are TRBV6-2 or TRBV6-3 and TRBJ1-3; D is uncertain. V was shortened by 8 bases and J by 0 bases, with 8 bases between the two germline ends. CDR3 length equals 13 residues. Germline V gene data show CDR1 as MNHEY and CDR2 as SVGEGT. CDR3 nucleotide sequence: TGTGCCAGCGGACGGACCTCTGGAAACACCATATATTTT. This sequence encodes CASGRTSGNTIYF.

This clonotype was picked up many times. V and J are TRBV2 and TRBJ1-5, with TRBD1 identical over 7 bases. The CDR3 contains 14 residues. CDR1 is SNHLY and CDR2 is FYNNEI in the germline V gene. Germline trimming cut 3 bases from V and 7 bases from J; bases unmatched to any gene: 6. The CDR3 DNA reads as TGTGCCAGCAGTGACGACAGGGAGCAACAGCCCCAGCATTTT. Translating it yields CASSDDREQQPQHF.

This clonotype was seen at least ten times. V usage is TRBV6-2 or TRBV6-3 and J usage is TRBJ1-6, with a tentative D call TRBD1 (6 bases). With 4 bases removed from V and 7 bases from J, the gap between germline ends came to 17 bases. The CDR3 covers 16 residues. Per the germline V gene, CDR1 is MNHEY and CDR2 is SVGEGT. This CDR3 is CASSSTGGSRNSPLHF. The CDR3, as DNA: TGTGCCAGCAGTTCGACGGGGGGCAGTAGGAATTCACCCCTCCACTTT.

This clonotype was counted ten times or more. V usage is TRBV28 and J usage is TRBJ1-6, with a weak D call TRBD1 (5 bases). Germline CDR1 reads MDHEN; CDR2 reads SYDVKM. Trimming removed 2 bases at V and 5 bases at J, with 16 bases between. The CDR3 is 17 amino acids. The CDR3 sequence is CASSLAFGQGDNSPLHF. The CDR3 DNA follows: TGTGCCAGCAGTTTAGCGTTCGGGCAGGGCGATAATTCACCCCTCCACTTT.

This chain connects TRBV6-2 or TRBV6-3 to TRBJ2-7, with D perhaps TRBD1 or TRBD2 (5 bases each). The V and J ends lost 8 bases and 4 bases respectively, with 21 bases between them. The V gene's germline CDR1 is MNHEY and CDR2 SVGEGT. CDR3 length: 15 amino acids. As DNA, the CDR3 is TGTGCCAGCTCACCACTCCAGGGAGACCTTTACGAGCAGTACTTC. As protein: CASSPLQGDLYEQYF.

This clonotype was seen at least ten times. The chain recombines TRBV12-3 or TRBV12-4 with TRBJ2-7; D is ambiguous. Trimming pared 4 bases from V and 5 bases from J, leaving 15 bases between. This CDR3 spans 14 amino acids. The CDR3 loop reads CASSSPVSSDEQYF. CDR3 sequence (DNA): TGTGCCAGCAGTTCCCCGGTTAGTTCAGACGAGCAGTACTTC.

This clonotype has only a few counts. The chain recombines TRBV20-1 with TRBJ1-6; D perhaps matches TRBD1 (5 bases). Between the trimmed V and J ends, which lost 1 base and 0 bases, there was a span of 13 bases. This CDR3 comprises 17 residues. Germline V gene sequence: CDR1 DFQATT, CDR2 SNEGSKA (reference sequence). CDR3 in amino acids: CSARGSEGTSYNSPLHF. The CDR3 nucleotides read TGCAGTGCTAGAGGCTCGGAGGGGACCTCCTATAATTCACCCCTCCACTTT.

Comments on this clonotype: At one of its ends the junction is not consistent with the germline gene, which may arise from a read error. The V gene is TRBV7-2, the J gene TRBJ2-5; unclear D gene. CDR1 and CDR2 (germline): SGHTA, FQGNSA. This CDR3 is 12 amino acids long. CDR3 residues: CASSFFRETQYF. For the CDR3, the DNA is TGTGCTAGCAGCTTCTTCCGGGAGACCCAGTACTTC.

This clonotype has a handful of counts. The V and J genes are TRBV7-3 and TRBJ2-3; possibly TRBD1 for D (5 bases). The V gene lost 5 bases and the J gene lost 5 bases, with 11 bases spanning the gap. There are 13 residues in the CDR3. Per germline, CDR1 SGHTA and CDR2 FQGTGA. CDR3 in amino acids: CASSPFRGDTQYF. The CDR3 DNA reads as TGTGCCAGCAGCCCATTTAGGGGAGATACGCAGTATTTT.

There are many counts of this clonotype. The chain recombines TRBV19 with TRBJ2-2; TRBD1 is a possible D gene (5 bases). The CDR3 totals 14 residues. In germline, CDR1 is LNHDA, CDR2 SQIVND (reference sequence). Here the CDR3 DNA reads TGTGCGACAGACGGACGGACGAACACCGGGGAGCTGTTTTTT. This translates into CATDGRTNTGELFF.

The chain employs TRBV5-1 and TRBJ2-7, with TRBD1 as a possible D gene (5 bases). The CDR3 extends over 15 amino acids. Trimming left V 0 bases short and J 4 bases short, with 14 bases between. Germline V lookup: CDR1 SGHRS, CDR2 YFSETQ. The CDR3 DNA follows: TGCGCCAGCAGCTTGGCAGGGCTCCACTCTTACGAGCAGTACTTC. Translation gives CASSLAGLHSYEQYF.

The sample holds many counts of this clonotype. The CDR3 reads CASSLDGRAQETQYF. Written as DNA, the CDR3 is TGTGCCAGCAGCTTAGACGGCAGGGCCCAAGAGACCCAGTACTTC. This chain connects TRBV11-2 to TRBJ2-5; the D gene is possibly TRBD1 (5 bases). The germline gives CDR1 SGHAT, CDR2 FQNNGV. CDR3 length equals 15 residues. Trimming left V 0 bases short and J 1 base short, with 9 bases between.

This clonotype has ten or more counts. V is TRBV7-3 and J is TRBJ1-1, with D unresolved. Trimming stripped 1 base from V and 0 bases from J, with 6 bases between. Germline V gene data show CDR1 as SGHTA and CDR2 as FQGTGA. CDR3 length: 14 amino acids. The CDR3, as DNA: TGTGCCAGCAGCTTAATGGGTGTGAACACTGAAGCTTTCTTT. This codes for CASSLMGVNTEAFF.